Listed here is a single T cell receptor beta chain. This specimen comes from a study of T cell changes during pregnancy in multiple sclerosis. The trim removed 4 bases at V and 2 bases at J, leaving 14 bases unmatched. The CDR3 contains 18 residues. From germline, CDR1 is SNHLY and CDR2 FYNNEI. Generated by immunoSEQ multiplex PCR, the TCRdb table keeps only in-frame clones and is missing some. Of about 41,000 clones listed, 80% to 90% are singletons. The V gene is TRBV2, the J gene TRBJ1-5; 7 bases agree with TRBD1. The starting material was CD4+ T cells from peripheral blood mononuclear cells, obtained in the first trimester of pregnancy. This TCR derives from a female donor with multiple sclerosis, enrolled in a pregnancy study. DNA of the CDR3: TGTGCCAGCAGTGCAGGCCTCCTCGGGACAGCCCGCAATCAGCCCCAGCATTTT. Protein: CASSAGLLGTARNQPQHF. Variable domain in full (rest from reference TRBV2 and TRBJ1-5): EPEVTQTPSHQVTQMGQEVILRCVPISNHLYFYWYRQILGQKVEFLVSFYNNEISEKSEIFDDQFSVERPDGSNFTLKIRSTKLEDSAMYFCASSAGLLGTARNQPQHFGDGTRLSIL.